One and the same sample provided the 6 T cell receptor beta chains below, sequenced in a study of cytomegalovirus exposure and HLA in healthy donors. This PCR relied on a set of 60 Vbeta primers and 13 Jbeta primers. TCRdb keeps only in-frame clones here, not all; method: immunoSEQ multiplex PCR. The table has about 170,000 clones, more than 70% seen once. The sample consisted of PBMCs. These receptor sequences come from a male donor in good health and CMV-seronegative.

The gene calls are TRBV9 and TRBJ1-6; the D is unclear. Germline values: CDR1 SGDLS, CDR2 YYNGEE. The CDR3 is made up of 13 amino acids. V gave up 6 bases and J gave up 5 bases, with 9 bases separating them. CDR3: CASTTRDNSPLHF. The CDR3 nucleotides are TGTGCCAGCACGACGAGGGATAATTCACCCCTCCACTTT.

This chain connects TRBV5-6 to TRBJ1-4, with a tentative D call TRBD1 (6 bases). From germline, CDR1 is SGHDT and CDR2 YYEEEE. V was shortened by 2 bases and J by 4 bases, with 9 bases between the two germline ends. The CDR3 sequence is 14 residues long. CDR3 in DNA: TGTGCCAGCAGCTTAGGACAGCTTAATGAAAAACTGTTTTTT. Amino acids: CASSLGQLNEKLFF.

The chain couples TRBV6-1 to TRBJ2-5; no clear D gene. The length of the CDR3 is 13 residues. Trimming removed 6 bases at V and 3 bases at J, with 11 bases between. Germline CDR1 and CDR2: MNHNS and SASEGT. The CDR3 nucleotides read TGTGCCAGCAGGACTTGGGTGAAAGAGACCCAGTACTTC. It translates to CASRTWVKETQYF.

The chain recombines TRBV5-1 with TRBJ2-1, with D unclear. The V gene's germline CDR1 is SGHRS and CDR2 YFSETQ. V lost 4 bases and J 4 bases, leaving 15 bases between the germline ends. This CDR3 spans 15 amino acids. The CDR3 is CASSPGGEEYNEQFF. The DNA of the CDR3 is TGCGCCAGCAGCCCCGGCGGAGAGGAATACAATGAGCAGTTCTTC. The full variable domain, its missing parts supplied by reference TRBV5-1 and TRBJ2-1, is KAGVTQTPRYLIKTRGQQVTLSCSPISGHRSVSWYQQTPGQGLQFLFEYFSETQRNKGNFPGRFSGRQFSNSRSEMNVSTLELGDSALYLCASSPGGEEYNEQFFGPGTRLTVL.

The chain is built from TRBV6-1 and TRBJ2-7, with TRBD2 identical over 9 bases. Germline V gene lookup returns CDR1 MNHNS and CDR2 SASEGT. Germline trimming cut 7 bases from V and 8 bases from J; bases unmatched to any gene: 12. The CDR3 is made up of 14 amino acids. The CDR3 DNA follows: TGTGCCAGCAACCCTAGCGGGGAGCTCTTTCAGCAGTACTTC. Residues: CASNPSGELFQQYF.

The chain is built from TRBV2 and TRBJ2-7; maybe TRBD2 (6 bases). The ends were cut back, 8 bases at V and 6 bases at J, with 14 bases in the middle. CDR1 is SNHLY, CDR2 FYNNEI, per germline. The CDR3 length is 12 residues. The CDR3 protein is CASVGGIGEQYF. The CDR3 nucleotides are TGTGCCAGCGTTGGGGGGATCGGCGAGCAGTACTTC. The whole variable domain, filled in from reference TRBV2 and TRBJ2-7, reads EPEVTQTPSHQVTQMGQEVILRCVPISNHLYFYWYRQILGQKVEFLVSFYNNEISEKSEIFDDQFSVERPDGSNFTLKIRSTKLEDSAMYFCASVGGIGEQYFGPGTRLTVT.